Sequencing of this T cell receptor (beta chain) was carried out in a study of cytomegalovirus exposure and HLA in healthy donors. The study ran its PCR with 60 Vbeta and 13 Jbeta primers. Authors' processing steps: The count from a later analysis was about 80 million unique TCR beta chains, about 9.9 million of them shared. Sequenced by immunoSEQ multiplex PCR; TCRdb stores in-frame clones only, minus some. The V and J calls and clone size were taken over from that table, and D and trimming were inferred from the DNA. The sample shows tens of thousands of clones, 55% to 70% of them seen only once. The sample consisted of PBMCs. This TCR was recovered from a woman aged 40 to 55 in good health and CMV-seropositive.

In nucleotides, the CDR3 is TGTGCCAGCAGCGCAGAAACGACTAGTGCCTACGAGCAGTACTTC. It specifies CASSAETTSAYEQYF. The chain employs TRBV5-4 and TRBJ2-7; D is perhaps TRBD2 (6 bases). V was shortened by 4 bases and J by 2 bases, with 16 bases between the two germline ends. The germline CDR1 and CDR2 sequences are SGHNT and YYREEE (reference sequence). This CDR3 spans 15 amino acids.